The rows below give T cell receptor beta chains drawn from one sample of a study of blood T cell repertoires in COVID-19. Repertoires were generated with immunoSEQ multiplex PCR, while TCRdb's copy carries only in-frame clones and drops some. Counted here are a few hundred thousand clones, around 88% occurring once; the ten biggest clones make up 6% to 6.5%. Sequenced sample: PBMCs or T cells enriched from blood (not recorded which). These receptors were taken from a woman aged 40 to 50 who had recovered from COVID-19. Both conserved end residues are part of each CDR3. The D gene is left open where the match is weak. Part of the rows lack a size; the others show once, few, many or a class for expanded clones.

cdr3_aa: CASSFTGRVGKTEAFF
cdr3_nt: TGTGCCAGCAGCTTTACAGGGAGGGTAGGGAAAACTGAAGCTTTCTTT
clone_size: NA
v_call: TRBV21-1
j_call: TRBJ1-1
d_call: NA

cdr3_aa: CASSVPGGSSYNEQFF
cdr3_nt: TGTGCCAGCAGTGTCCCCGGTGGGAGCTCCTACAATGAGCAGTTCTTC
clone_size: few
v_call: TRBV2
j_call: TRBJ2-1
d_call: NA

cdr3_aa: CASSQVRVPGNTIYF
cdr3_nt: TGCGCCAGCAGCCAAGTTCGGGTTCCTGGAAACACCATATATTTT
clone_size: NA
v_call: TRBV4-1
j_call: TRBJ1-3
d_call: NA

cdr3_aa: CAISDSGGQITEAFF
cdr3_nt: TGTGCCATCAGTGATTCAGGGGGCCAAATCACTGAAGCTTTCTTT
clone_size: once
v_call: TRBV10-3
j_call: TRBJ1-1
d_call: TRBD1

cdr3_aa: CASSHTSPCWANVLTF
cdr3_nt: TGCGCCAGCAGTCATACGAGTCCCTGTTGGGCCAACGTCCTGACTTTC
clone_size: once
v_call: TRBV23-1
j_call: TRBJ2-6
d_call: NA

cdr3_aa: CASSSGTSGQRYNEQFF
cdr3_nt: TGTGCCAGCAGTTCCGGGACTAGCGGTCAACGGTACAATGAGCAGTTCTTC
clone_size: NA
v_call: TRBV11-2
j_call: TRBJ2-1
d_call: TRBD2

cdr3_aa: CASRPPGGEAYEQYF
cdr3_nt: TGTGCCAGCAGGCCCCCCGGGGGGGAGGCCTACGAGCAGTACTTC
clone_size: NA
v_call: TRBV6-6
j_call: TRBJ2-7
d_call: TRBD2

cdr3_aa: CASSSGLAVYNEQFF
cdr3_nt: TGCGCCAGCAGCTCGGGACTAGCGGTTTACAATGAGCAGTTCTTC
clone_size: NA
v_call: TRBV5-1
j_call: TRBJ2-1
d_call: TRBD2

cdr3_aa: CASSRDRDDEQYF
cdr3_nt: TGTGCCAGCTCTCGGGACAGGGACGACGAGCAGTACTTC
clone_size: NA
v_call: TRBV18
j_call: TRBJ2-7
d_call: TRBD1

cdr3_aa: CASSFLQGASNEKLFF
cdr3_nt: TGTGCCAGCAGTTTCCTACAGGGGGCTTCTAATGAAAAACTGTTTTTT
clone_size: NA
v_call: TRBV28
j_call: TRBJ1-4
d_call: TRBD1

cdr3_aa: CASCPRQRETQYF
cdr3_nt: TGTGCCAGCTGCCCCAGACAGAGAGAGACCCAGTACTTC
clone_size: NA
v_call: TRBV18
j_call: TRBJ2-5
d_call: NA

cdr3_aa: CASSRQGNTEAFF
cdr3_nt: TGTGCCAGCAGCAGACAGGGGAACACTGAAGCTTTCTTT
clone_size: NA
v_call: TRBV12-3/TRBV12-4
j_call: TRBJ1-1
d_call: TRBD1

cdr3_aa: CASRPSGGWNEQFF
cdr3_nt: TGTGCCAGCAGGCCGAGCGGGGGCTGGAATGAGCAGTTCTTC
clone_size: once
v_call: TRBV2
j_call: TRBJ2-1
d_call: TRBD2

cdr3_aa: CARSLEQGPGNTIYF
cdr3_nt: TGTGCCAGAAGCTTGGAACAGGGGCCTGGAAACACCATATATTTT
clone_size: few
v_call: TRBV5-3
j_call: TRBJ1-3
d_call: TRBD1

cdr3_aa: CASSPPSSGDTQYF
cdr3_nt: TGTGCCAGCAGCCCCCCGAGCTCGGGGGATACGCAGTATTTT
clone_size: NA
v_call: TRBV7-2
j_call: TRBJ2-3
d_call: NA

cdr3_aa: CASSPMPTGGHSPLHF
cdr3_nt: TGTGCCAGCAGCCCTATGCCGACAGGGGGTCATTCACCCCTCCACTTT
clone_size: NA
v_call: TRBV4-2
j_call: TRBJ1-6
d_call: TRBD1

cdr3_aa: CASSGASGSQDEQFF
cdr3_nt: TGTGCCAGCAGTGGGGCTAGCGGGAGTCAGGATGAGCAGTTCTTC
clone_size: once
v_call: TRBV6-1
j_call: TRBJ2-1
d_call: TRBD2

cdr3_aa: CASSQDGRLAVGRADTQYF
cdr3_nt: TGTGCCAGCAGCCAAGATGGGAGACTAGCAGTCGGAAGGGCAGATACGCAGTATTTT
clone_size: NA
v_call: TRBV4-2
j_call: TRBJ2-3
d_call: TRBD2

cdr3_aa: CASRSRFQIGQPQHF
cdr3_nt: TGTGCAAGTCGCTCGCGGTTTCAGATCGGTCAGCCCCAGCATTTT
clone_size: NA
v_call: TRBV12-2
j_call: TRBJ1-5
d_call: NA

cdr3_aa: CASSVDGVTNEKLFF
cdr3_nt: TGTGCCAGCAGCGTAGACGGGGTAACTAATGAAAAACTGTTTTTT
clone_size: NA
v_call: TRBV9
j_call: TRBJ1-4
d_call: NA

cdr3_aa: CATSDSLGTSGFNEQFF
cdr3_nt: TGTGCCACCAGTGATTCCCTAGGGACTAGCGGATTCAATGAGCAGTTCTTC
clone_size: NA
v_call: TRBV24-1
j_call: TRBJ2-1
d_call: TRBD2

cdr3_aa: CASSYLFPGGPGETQYF
cdr3_nt: TGTGCCAGCAGTTACCTCTTTCCGGGAGGGCCGGGGGAGACCCAGTACTTC
clone_size: NA
v_call: TRBV6-2/TRBV6-3
j_call: TRBJ2-5
d_call: TRBD2

cdr3_aa: CATSRGGAYNEQFF
cdr3_nt: TGTGCCACCAGCAGAGGGGGGGCCTACAATGAGCAGTTCTTC
clone_size: NA
v_call: TRBV15
j_call: TRBJ2-1
d_call: NA

cdr3_aa: CASSPGLAELYEQYF
cdr3_nt: TGTGCCAGCAGCCCGGGACTAGCGGAGCTCTACGAGCAGTACTTC
clone_size: NA
v_call: TRBV5-8
j_call: TRBJ2-7
d_call: TRBD2

cdr3_aa: CASSTGQSHGDYTF
cdr3_nt: TGCGCCAGCAGCACGGGACAGAGCCATGGAGACTACACCTTC
clone_size: NA
v_call: TRBV5-1
j_call: TRBJ1-2
d_call: TRBD1

cdr3_aa: CASSLDGREDTQYF
cdr3_nt: TGCGCCAGCAGCTTGGACGGCCGCGAGGATACCCAGTACTTC
clone_size: NA
v_call: TRBV5-1
j_call: TRBJ2-5
d_call: NA

cdr3_aa: CASSQGTDSPLHF
cdr3_nt: TGCGCCAGCAGCCAAGGCACGGATTCACCCCTCCACTTT
clone_size: NA
v_call: TRBV4-3
j_call: TRBJ1-6
d_call: NA

cdr3_aa: CASSFGGRKSETQYF
cdr3_nt: TGTGCCAGCAGTTTCGGAGGGAGAAAATCAGAGACCCAGTACTTC
clone_size: NA
v_call: TRBV27
j_call: TRBJ2-5
d_call: NA

cdr3_aa: CASSYSGTGGREQYF
cdr3_nt: TGTGCCAGCAGTTACTCCGGGACAGGGGGGAGGGAGCAGTACTTC
clone_size: NA
v_call: TRBV6-5
j_call: TRBJ2-7
d_call: TRBD1

cdr3_aa: CASSLESGWAQETQYF
cdr3_nt: TGTGCCAGCAGCTTAGAAAGCGGGTGGGCACAAGAGACCCAGTACTTC
clone_size: NA
v_call: TRBV7-6
j_call: TRBJ2-5
d_call: NA

cdr3_aa: CASSPGTGSYYEQYF
cdr3_nt: TGTGCCAGCAGTCCTGGGACAGGGTCCTACTACGAGCAGTACTTC
clone_size: NA
v_call: TRBV28
j_call: TRBJ2-7
d_call: TRBD1

cdr3_aa: CASSIEVGASVETQYF
cdr3_nt: TGTGCCAGCAGCATAGAAGTCGGGGCTAGCGTTGAGACCCAGTACTTC
clone_size: NA
v_call: TRBV11-2
j_call: TRBJ2-5
d_call: NA

cdr3_aa: CASSDYDAGPGDEQFF
cdr3_nt: TGTGCCAGTAGCGACTATGACGCGGGGCCCGGGGATGAGCAGTTCTTC
clone_size: NA
v_call: TRBV19
j_call: TRBJ2-1
d_call: NA

cdr3_aa: CASSHQGNQPQHF
cdr3_nt: TGTGCCAGCAGCCATCAGGGAAATCAGCCCCAGCATTTT
clone_size: NA
v_call: TRBV3-1/TRBV3-2
j_call: TRBJ1-5
d_call: NA

cdr3_aa: CASSPLRRAVIGRETQYF
cdr3_nt: TGTGCCAGCAGCCCCCTGCGGCGGGCGGTGATAGGGCGAGAGACCCAGTACTTC
clone_size: few
v_call: TRBV3-1/TRBV3-2
j_call: TRBJ2-5
d_call: NA

cdr3_aa: CASSLGQGIRETQYF
cdr3_nt: TGTGCCAGCAGCTTGGGACAGGGGATAAGAGAGACCCAGTACTTC
clone_size: NA
v_call: TRBV7-2
j_call: TRBJ2-5
d_call: TRBD1

cdr3_aa: CASSQVVGLAVYNEQFF
cdr3_nt: TGTGCCAGCAGCCAAGTTGTAGGACTAGCGGTCTACAATGAGCAGTTCTTC
clone_size: NA
v_call: TRBV4-2
j_call: TRBJ2-1
d_call: TRBD2

cdr3_aa: CASTEGRYEQYF
cdr3_nt: TGTGCCAGCACCGAGGGGAGGTACGAGCAGTACTTC
clone_size: NA
v_call: TRBV28
j_call: TRBJ2-7
d_call: NA

cdr3_aa: CAWSVDRAAGEKLFF
cdr3_nt: TGTGCCTGGAGTGTAGATAGGGCAGCGGGGGAAAAACTGTTTTTT
clone_size: NA
v_call: TRBV30
j_call: TRBJ1-4
d_call: NA

cdr3_aa: CAWVSGPPTQPQHF
cdr3_nt: TGTGCCTGGGTAAGCGGGCCCCCCACTCAGCCCCAGCATTTT
clone_size: NA
v_call: TRBV30
j_call: TRBJ1-5
d_call: NA

cdr3_aa: CASSPRQGHGYTF
cdr3_nt: TGTGCCAGCAGTCCAAGACAGGGGCATGGCTACACCTTC
clone_size: NA
v_call: TRBV2
j_call: TRBJ1-2
d_call: TRBD1

cdr3_aa: CASGTTSGPQETQYF
cdr3_nt: TGTGCCAGCGGCACCACTAGCGGGCCACAAGAGACCCAGTACTTC
clone_size: NA
v_call: TRBV28
j_call: TRBJ2-5
d_call: TRBD2

cdr3_aa: CASSLQGQGGYEQYF
cdr3_nt: TGCGCCAGCAGCTTGCAGGGACAGGGCGGCTACGAGCAGTACTTC
clone_size: NA
v_call: TRBV5-1
j_call: TRBJ2-7
d_call: TRBD1